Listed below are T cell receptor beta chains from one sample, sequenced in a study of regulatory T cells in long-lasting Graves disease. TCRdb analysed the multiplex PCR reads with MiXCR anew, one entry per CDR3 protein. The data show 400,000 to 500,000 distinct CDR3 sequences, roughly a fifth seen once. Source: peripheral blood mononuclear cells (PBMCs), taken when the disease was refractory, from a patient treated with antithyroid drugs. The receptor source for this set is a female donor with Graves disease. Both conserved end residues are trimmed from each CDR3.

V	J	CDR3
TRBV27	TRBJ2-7	AISSGTGTSYEQY
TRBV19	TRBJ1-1	ASSIWLPGGTAMNTEAF
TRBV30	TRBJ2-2	AWSTNRAFVNTGELF
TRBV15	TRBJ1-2	ATSSGGNGYT
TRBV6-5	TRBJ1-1	ASSYQLPEAF
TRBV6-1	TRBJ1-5	ASSEPNDRFYHNNQPQH
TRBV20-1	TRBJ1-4	SARSWTGGNEKLF
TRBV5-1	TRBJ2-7	ASSFGGTAMDEQY
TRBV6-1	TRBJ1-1	ASSASGGGTEAF
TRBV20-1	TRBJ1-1	SAREGGSTEAF
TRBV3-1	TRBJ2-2	ASSPAGLAETTKTGELF